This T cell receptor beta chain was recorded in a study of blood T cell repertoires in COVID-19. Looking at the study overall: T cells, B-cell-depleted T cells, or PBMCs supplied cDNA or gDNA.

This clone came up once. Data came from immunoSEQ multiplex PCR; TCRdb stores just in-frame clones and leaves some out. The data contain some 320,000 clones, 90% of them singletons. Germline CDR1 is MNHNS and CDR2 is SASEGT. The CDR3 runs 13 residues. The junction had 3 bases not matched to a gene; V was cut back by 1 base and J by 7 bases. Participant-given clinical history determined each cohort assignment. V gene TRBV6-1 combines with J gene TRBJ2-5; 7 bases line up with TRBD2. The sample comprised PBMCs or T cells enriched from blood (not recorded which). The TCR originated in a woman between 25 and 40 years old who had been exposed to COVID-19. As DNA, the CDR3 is TGTGCCAGCAGTGAAGAGAGGGAGGGGACCCAGTACTTC. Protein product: CASSEEREGTQYF.